The 25 T cell receptor beta chains given below trace back to one sample, sequenced in a study of cytomegalovirus exposure and HLA in healthy donors. Clones were read by immunoSEQ multiplex PCR, and TCRdb kept only the in-frame ones, dropping some. The sample shows over 60,000 clones, about 95% of them seen only once. Sequencing input: PBMCs. The receptors originated from a man aged 18 to 30 in good health and CMV-seronegative.

This chain connects TRBV11-2 to TRBJ2-1; D is uncertain. Trimming left V 3 bases short and J 0 bases short, with 3 bases between. Per germline, CDR1 SGHAT and CDR2 FQNNGV. The CDR3 length is 13 residues. In DNA, the CDR3 is TGTGCCAGCAGCTTGAGCTCCTACAATGAGCAGTTCTTC. It translates to CASSLSSYNEQFF.

The chain uses TRBV23-1 and TRBJ1-1, with a possible D match to TRBD1 (6 bases). TRBV23-1 is sorted into the ORF group, with uncertain function. The CDR3 consists of 17 residues. The V and J ends lost 9 bases and 1 base respectively, with 24 bases between them. This CDR3 reads CARPLDSPADGNTEAFF. The CDR3 bases are TGCGCCAGACCACTGGACAGCCCTGCCGATGGGAACACTGAAGCTTTCTTT.

The chain joins TRBV27 to TRBJ2-7; 8 bases agree with TRBD1. With V trimmed by 6 bases and J by 5 bases, 6 bases remained unmatched. The CDR3 has 13 residues. Germline lookup yields CDR1 MNHEY and CDR2 SMNVEV (reference sequence). The CDR3 DNA reads TGTGCCAGCAGAGCAGGGGGCATCAACGAGCAGTACTTC. The encoded protein is CASRAGGINEQYF.

This clone turned up a few times. The chain carries TRBV6-5 and TRBJ1-1; possible D gene TRBD1, 6 bases. CDR3 length equals 13 residues. The V and J ends lost 5 bases and 6 bases respectively, with 13 bases between them. CDR1 is MNHEY, CDR2 SVGAGI, per germline. In nucleotides, the CDR3 is TGTGCCAGCAGTACAGGACAGTTCGCTGAAGCTTTCTTT. It translates to CASSTGQFAEAFF.

The J gene is TRBJ1-2, the V gene TRBV18; 9 bases fit TRBD1. The germline V gene encodes CDR1 KGHSH and CDR2 LQKENI. The V gene end was trimmed by 2 bases and the J gene end by 4 bases; junction bases not matched to a gene: 8. The CDR3 spans 16 residues. The CDR3: CASSPRDRVEGYGYTF. The CDR3 DNA sequence: TGTGCCAGCTCACCAAGGGACAGGGTAGAAGGCTATGGCTACACCTTC.

The DNA of the CDR3 is TGTGCCTGGAACCCACAGGGGAGTGGGGTGAACACTGAAGCTTTCTTT. Protein product: CAWNPQGSGVNTEAFF. This chain uses TRBV30 with TRBJ1-1, with 7 positions matching TRBD1. The germline CDR1 and CDR2 sequences are GTSNPN and SVGIG (reference sequence). The CDR3 length is 16 residues. V lost 4 bases to trimming and J lost 0 bases; unmatched junction nucleotides: 11.

This rearrangement joins TRBV19 to TRBJ1-1, with D tentatively TRBD1 (5 bases). The germline gives CDR1 LNHDA, CDR2 SQIVND (reference sequence). The CDR3 extends over 13 amino acids. Trimming removed 7 bases from V and 3 bases from J, with 12 bases in between. CDR3 loop: CASMGSGDTEAFF. The CDR3 coding sequence is TGTGCCAGTATGGGTTCGGGGGACACTGAAGCTTTCTTT. The entire variable domain, with the rest obtained from reference TRBV19 and TRBJ1-1, is as follows: DGGITQSPKYLFRKEGQNVTLSCEQNLNHDAMYWYRQDPGQGLRLIYYSQIVNDFQKGDIAEGYSVSREKKESFPLTVTSAQKNPTAFYLCASMGSGDTEAFFGQGTRLTVV.

The V call is TRBV25-1, the J call TRBJ2-5, with a tentative D call TRBD1 (6 bases). The germline gives CDR1 MGHDK, CDR2 SYGVNS. The ends were cut back, 5 bases at V and 5 bases at J, with 18 bases in the middle. The CDR3 consists of 15 residues. Here the CDR3 reads CASSPEVRGVETQYF. CDR3 coding DNA: TGTGCCAGCAGTCCGGAAGTCAGGGGCGTCGAGACCCAGTACTTC.

The J gene is TRBJ2-3, the V gene TRBV5-7; TRBD2 aligns across 11 bases. TRBV5-7 is reported as an ORF; its role is uncertain. V was pared by 6 bases and J by 7 bases, with 10 bases of the junction left unmatched. The CDR3 has 15 residues. The CDR3 DNA is TGTGCCAGCACCGCTCTAGCGGGGGGAACGAATACGCAGTATTTT. This translates into CASTALAGGTNTQYF.

DNA for the CDR3: TGTGCCAGCAGCCAAAAAACTCGGGGGGGGTACAATGAGCAGTTCTTC. It yields the protein CASSQKTRGGYNEQFF. The genes are TRBV7-2 and TRBJ2-1; 8 bases align to TRBD2. Germline V gives CDR1 SGHTA, CDR2 FQGNSA. The CDR3 consists of 16 residues. V gave up 5 bases and J gave up 4 bases; unmatched junction bases: 10.

This clone was seen only once. The chain uses TRBV27 and TRBJ2-2; 14 nucleotides match TRBD2. V trimming: 5 bases; J trimming: 3 bases; junction bases outside the gene matches: 11. CDR1 MNHEY and CDR2 SMNVEV come from the germline V gene (reference sequence). The CDR3 extends over 19 amino acids. Written as DNA, the CDR3 is TGTGCCAGCAGTCCACGACTAGCGGGGGGGGATCCTTACACCGGGGAGCTGTTTTTT. Encoded protein: CASSPRLAGGDPYTGELFF.

This chain uses TRBV29-1 with TRBJ1-1; 7 bases fit TRBD1. Germline-derived CDR1 and CDR2 are SQVTM and ANQGSEA. After removal of 7 bases from V and 4 bases from J, the junction contained 15 bases not matched to a gene. This CDR3 is 15 amino acids long. The CDR3 sequence is CSAPGDSSWGTEAFF. The CDR3 DNA sequence: TGCAGCGCCCCTGGGGACAGTTCATGGGGCACTGAAGCTTTCTTT.

The V call is TRBV6-6, the J call TRBJ2-3, with TRBD2 identical over 9 bases. The CDR3 consists of 15 residues. Trimming took 4 bases from V and 1 from J; bases not matched to a gene: 3. Germline CDR1 reads MNHNY; CDR2 reads SVGAGI (reference sequence). This chain's CDR3 is CASSSPSGGTDTQYF. CDR3 nucleotide sequence: TGTGCCAGCAGTTCCCCTAGCGGGGGCACAGATACGCAGTATTTT.

The rearrangement links TRBV27 to TRBJ1-3, with D hard to call. V lost 4 bases and J 4 bases, leaving 11 bases between the germline ends. Germline assignment: CDR1 MNHEY and CDR2 SMNVEV (reference sequence). The CDR3 is 14 amino acids. The CDR3 here is CASSSTEPGNTIYF. For the CDR3, the DNA is TGTGCCAGCAGTTCTACAGAGCCCGGAAACACCATATATTTT.

V is TRBV7-3 and J is TRBJ2-5, with 7 bases lining up with TRBD2. Losses at the gene ends were 5 bases for V and 3 bases for J; bases not matched to a gene: 6. There are 14 residues in the CDR3. CDR1 and CDR2 from the germline V gene are SGHTA and FQGTGA. The CDR3 is CASSASGLKETQYF. CDR3 in DNA: TGTGCCAGCAGCGCCTCGGGACTAAAAGAGACCCAGTACTTC.

The genes are TRBV5-4 and TRBJ2-2; 7 bases are shared with TRBD2. Trimming took 4 bases from V and 6 from J; bases not matched to a gene: 12. From germline, CDR1 is SGHNT and CDR2 YYREEE (reference sequence). This CDR3 is built from 16 residues. The CDR3, as DNA: TGTGCCAGCAGCCCCGCTTGGGGGGGTGGGGCCGGGGAGCTGTTTTTT. Translating it yields CASSPAWGGGAGELFF. The whole variable domain, remainder taken from reference TRBV5-4 and TRBJ2-2, is ETGVTQSPTHLIKTRGQQVTLRCSSQSGHNTVSWYQQALGQGPQFIFQYYREEENGRGNFPPRFSGLQFPNYSSELNVNALELDDSALYLCASSPAWGGGAGELFFGEGSRLTVL.

This chain links TRBV9 with TRBJ2-2, with TRBD2 identical over 7 bases. V lost 0 bases to trimming and J lost 3 bases; unmatched junction nucleotides: 2. Germline values: CDR1 SGDLS, CDR2 YYNGEE. The CDR3 extends over 15 amino acids. The CDR3 region has the DNA TGTGCCAGCAGCGTAGGGGGGGGTTACACCGGGGAGCTGTTTTTT. This sequence encodes CASSVGGGYTGELFF.

This clone was observed a few times. The rearrangement links TRBV5-8 to TRBJ1-2; unclear D gene. Germline CDR1 and CDR2: SGHTS and YDEGEE. This CDR3 has 13 residues. Between the trimmed V and J ends, which lost 2 bases and 8 bases, there was a span of 13 bases. CDR3: CASSLNPLAGYTF. CDR3 nucleotides: TGTGCCAGCAGCTTAAACCCCCTCGCGGGCTACACCTTC.

The genes are TRBV10-2 and TRBJ2-7, with a tentative D call TRBD2 (6 bases). Germline CDR1 and CDR2: WSHSY and SAAADI. V was pared by 7 bases and J by 2 bases, with 12 bases between. The CDR3 loop spans 13 amino acids. The CDR3 bases are TGCGCCAGCAAGGGGACTTCACCCTACGAGCAGTACTTC. Translation gives CASKGTSPYEQYF.

The V and J genes are TRBV6-5 and TRBJ2-7; the match to TRBD1 covers 7 bases. The CDR3 contains 14 residues. J lost 5 bases, V lost 5 bases, and 9 bases had no gene match. In germline, CDR1 is MNHEY, CDR2 SVGAGI. The CDR3 sequence is CASSTRDRADEQYF. As DNA, the CDR3 is TGTGCCAGCAGTACCCGAGACAGGGCCGACGAGCAGTACTTC.

The chain employs TRBV14 and TRBJ2-3; TRBD2 is a possible D gene (6 bases). V was clipped by 0 bases and J by 5 bases, with 15 bases between them. CDR1 is SGHDN and CDR2 is FVKESK in the germline V gene. The CDR3 has 16 amino acids. The DNA for the CDR3 is TGTGCCAGCAGCCAAGAGGGGGGTCACAATATAGATACGCAGTATTTT. Translated: CASSQEGGHNIDTQYF.

The V call is TRBV30, the J call TRBJ1-3; no clear D gene. CDR3 length: 12 amino acids. V lost 4 bases to trimming and J lost 7 bases, with 11 bases between them. Germline-derived CDR1 and CDR2 are GTSNPN and SVGIG (reference sequence). The CDR3 coding sequence is TGTGCCTGGACCCAAACCCAGAACACCATATATTTT. Residues: CAWTQTQNTIYF.

The chain joins TRBV30 to TRBJ1-1; D call uncertain. Trimming cost V 3 bases and J 5 bases, with 16 bases left between them. Germline values: CDR1 GTSNPN, CDR2 SVGIG (reference sequence). There are 14 residues in the CDR3. In DNA, the CDR3 is TGTGCCTGGAGGGGTGGAGCCAGAGAAACTGAAGCTTTCTTT. The encoded protein is CAWRGGARETEAFF.

The chain combines TRBV27 with TRBJ2-6, with D unclear. Trimming removed 5 bases at V and 0 bases at J, with 5 bases between. Germline values: CDR1 MNHEY, CDR2 SMNVEV (reference sequence). The CDR3 totals 14 residues. CDR3 region: CASSKYSGANVLTF. The CDR3 DNA is TGTGCCAGCAGTAAATACTCTGGGGCCAACGTCCTGACTTTC. Supplemented by reference TRBV27 and TRBJ2-6, the full variable domain reads EAQVTQNPRYLITVTGKKLTVTCSQNMNHEYMSWYRQDPGLGLRQIYYSMNVEVTDKGDVPEGYKVSRKEKRNFPLILESPSPNQTSLYFCASSKYSGANVLTFGAGSRLTVL.

This clone was detected once. The rearrangement joins TRBV27 to TRBJ2-7, with D possibly TRBD1 on 6 matching bases. The ends were cut back, 5 bases at V and 4 bases at J, with 15 bases in the middle. CDR3 length: 14 residues. Germline V gene data show CDR1 as MNHEY and CDR2 as SMNVEV (reference sequence). CDR3 sequence: CASSPLYDRYEQYF. CDR3 nucleotide sequence: TGTGCCAGCAGTCCCCTATATGACAGGTACGAGCAGTACTTC.